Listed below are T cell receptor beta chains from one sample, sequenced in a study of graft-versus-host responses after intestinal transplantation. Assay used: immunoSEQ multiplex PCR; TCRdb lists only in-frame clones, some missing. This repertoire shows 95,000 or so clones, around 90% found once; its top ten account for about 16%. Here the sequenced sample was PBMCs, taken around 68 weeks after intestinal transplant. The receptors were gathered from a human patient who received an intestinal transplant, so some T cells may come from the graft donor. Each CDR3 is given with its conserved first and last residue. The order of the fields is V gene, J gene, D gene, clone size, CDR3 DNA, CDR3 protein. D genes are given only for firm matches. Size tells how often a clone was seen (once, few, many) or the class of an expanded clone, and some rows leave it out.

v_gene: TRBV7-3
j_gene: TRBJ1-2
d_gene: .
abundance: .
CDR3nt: TGTGCCAGCAGCTTAAGAATCCGGCAGGGAACGCTGAACTATGGCTACACCTTC
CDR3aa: CASSLRIRQGTLNYGYTF

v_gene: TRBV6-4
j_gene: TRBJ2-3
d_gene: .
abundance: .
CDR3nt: TGTGCCAGCAGTGACTCGAAAGGAGGAGATACGCAGTATTTT
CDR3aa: CASSDSKGGDTQYF

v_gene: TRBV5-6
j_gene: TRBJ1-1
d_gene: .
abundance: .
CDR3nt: TGTGCCAGCAGCTTGGCGGTTCAGGGAGGGACTGAAGCTTTCTTT
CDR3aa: CASSLAVQGGTEAFF

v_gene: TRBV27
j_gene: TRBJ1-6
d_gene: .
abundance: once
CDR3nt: TGTGCCAGCAGTTGGCGGCAGGTAATGTATAATTCACCCCTCCACTTT
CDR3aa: CASSWRQVMYNSPLHF

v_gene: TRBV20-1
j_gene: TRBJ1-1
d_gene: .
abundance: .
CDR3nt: TGCAGTGCTAGCCCAAACAGGGCTGCTTTCTTT
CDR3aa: CSASPNRAAFF

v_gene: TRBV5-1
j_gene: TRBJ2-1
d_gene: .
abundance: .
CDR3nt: TGCGCCAGCAGCGAGGAACGGGGTGAGCAGTTCTTC
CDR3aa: CASSEERGEQFF

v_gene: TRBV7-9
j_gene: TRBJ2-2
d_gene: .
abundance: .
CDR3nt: TGTGCCAGCAGCCCCCGGGGCGGTGGTGGCGGGGAGCTGTTTTTT
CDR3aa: CASSPRGGGGGELFF

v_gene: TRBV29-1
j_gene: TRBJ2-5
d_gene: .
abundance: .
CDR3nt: TGCAGCGTTGAAGAAGGCAAGGGGTTCCAAGAGACCCAGTACTTC
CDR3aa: CSVEEGKGFQETQYF

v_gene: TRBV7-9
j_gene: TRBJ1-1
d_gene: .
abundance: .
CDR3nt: TGTGCCAGCAGCCCCCCCCTCCCCGACACTGAAGCTTTCTTT
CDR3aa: CASSPPLPDTEAFF

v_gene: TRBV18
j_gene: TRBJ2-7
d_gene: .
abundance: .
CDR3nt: TGTGCCAGCTCCCAAAAAGGGCAGGGGGCAGGACTAGGGAGCTACGAGCAGTACTTC
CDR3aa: CASSQKGQGAGLGSYEQYF

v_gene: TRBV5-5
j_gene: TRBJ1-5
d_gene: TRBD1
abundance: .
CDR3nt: TGTGCCAGCAGCTTAAGACAGGGGCATCAGCCCCAGCATTTT
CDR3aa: CASSLRQGHQPQHF

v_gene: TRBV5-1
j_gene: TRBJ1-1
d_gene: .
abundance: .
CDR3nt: TGCGCCAGCAGCTCGGGACCGCGCACTGAAGCTTTCTTT
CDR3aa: CASSSGPRTEAFF

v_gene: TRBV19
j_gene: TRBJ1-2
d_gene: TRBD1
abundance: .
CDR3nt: TGTGCCAGTAGTATTGGGCAAGGGGGCTATGGCTGCACCTTC
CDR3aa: CASSIGQGGYGCTF

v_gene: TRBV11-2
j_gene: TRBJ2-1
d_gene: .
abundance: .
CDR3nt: TGTGCCAGCAGCTTAGAAGGGAGCTCCTACAATGAGCAGTTCTTC
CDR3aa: CASSLEGSSYNEQFF

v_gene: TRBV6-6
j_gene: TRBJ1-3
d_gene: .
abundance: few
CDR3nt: TGTGCCAGCAGTTACCCGATGGACTCTGGAAACACCATATATTTT
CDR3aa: CASSYPMDSGNTIYF

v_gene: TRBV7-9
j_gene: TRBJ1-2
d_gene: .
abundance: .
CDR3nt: TGTGCCAGCAGCCAGGTCCTCTATGGCTACACCTTC
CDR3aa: CASSQVLYGYTF

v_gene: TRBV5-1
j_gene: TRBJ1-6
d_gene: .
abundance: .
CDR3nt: TGCGCCAGCCGGCGGGGGAGCTCCTATAATTCACCCCTCCACTTT
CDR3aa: CASRRGSSYNSPLHF

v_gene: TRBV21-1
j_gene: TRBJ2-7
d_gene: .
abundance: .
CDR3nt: TGTGCCAGCAGCCCTCAGGGGCAGTACTTC
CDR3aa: CASSPQGQYF

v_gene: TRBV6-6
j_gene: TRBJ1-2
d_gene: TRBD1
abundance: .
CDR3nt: TGTGCCAGCAGTACAGGGGGGGACGGCTACACCTTC
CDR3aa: CASSTGGDGYTF

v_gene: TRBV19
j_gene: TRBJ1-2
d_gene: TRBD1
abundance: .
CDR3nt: TGTGCCAGTAGTACACCCGGGACAGTTCTAGGCTATGGCTACACCTTC
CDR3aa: CASSTPGTVLGYGYTF

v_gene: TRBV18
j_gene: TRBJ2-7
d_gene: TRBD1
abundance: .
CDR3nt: TGTGCCAGCTCAAAGGGACAGTCCTACGAGCAGTACTTC
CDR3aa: CASSKGQSYEQYF

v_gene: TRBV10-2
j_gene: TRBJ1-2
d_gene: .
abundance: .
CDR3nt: TGCGCCAGCAGTGAGGACCCCCGCTATGGCTACACCTTC
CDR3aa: CASSEDPRYGYTF

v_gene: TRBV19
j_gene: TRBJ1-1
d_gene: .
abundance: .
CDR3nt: TGTGCCAGTAGTATAGATCGCAGGGCAGCTTTCTTT
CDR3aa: CASSIDRRAAFF

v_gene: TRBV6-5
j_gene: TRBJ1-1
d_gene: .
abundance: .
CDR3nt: TGTGCCAGCAGTTACACGGAGCCCATAAACACTGAAGCTTTCTTT
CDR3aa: CASSYTEPINTEAFF

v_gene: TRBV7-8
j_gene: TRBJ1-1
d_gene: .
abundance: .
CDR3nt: TGTGCCAGCAGCTTAGATTTCGGCACGCCCATCGAACTGAACACTGAAGCTTTCTTT
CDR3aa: CASSLDFGTPIELNTEAFF

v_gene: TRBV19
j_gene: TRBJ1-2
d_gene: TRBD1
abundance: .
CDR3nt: TGTGCCAGTCGGGACAGCCCGGGCTACACCTTC
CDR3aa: CASRDSPGYTF

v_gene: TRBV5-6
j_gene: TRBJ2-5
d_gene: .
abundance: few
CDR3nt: TGTGCCAGCAGCTTGGAAGAGACCCAGTACTTC
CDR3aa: CASSLEETQYF

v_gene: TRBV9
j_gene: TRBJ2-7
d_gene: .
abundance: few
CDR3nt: TGTGCCAGCAGCGTAGGGGTGGGGCCTTTGACCTACGAGCAGTACTTC
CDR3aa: CASSVGVGPLTYEQYF

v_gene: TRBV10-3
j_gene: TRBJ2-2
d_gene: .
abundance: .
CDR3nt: TGTGCCATCAGCGGGAGCACCGGGGAGCTGTTTTTT
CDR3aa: CAISGSTGELFF

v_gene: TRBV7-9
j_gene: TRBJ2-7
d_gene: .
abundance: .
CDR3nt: TGTGCCAGCAGCTTGGTTCCGGGACCCTACGAGCAGTACTTC
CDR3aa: CASSLVPGPYEQYF

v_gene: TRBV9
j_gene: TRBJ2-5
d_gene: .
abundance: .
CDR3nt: TGTGCCAGCAGCGTAGCCCCGCGACCGGGACAAGGTTTAGAGACCCAGTACTTC
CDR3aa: CASSVAPRPGQGLETQYF

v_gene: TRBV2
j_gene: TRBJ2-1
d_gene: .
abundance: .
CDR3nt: TGTGCCAGCAGTGAATGGTTGGGGAGCTCCTACAATGAGCAGTTCTTC
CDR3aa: CASSEWLGSSYNEQFF

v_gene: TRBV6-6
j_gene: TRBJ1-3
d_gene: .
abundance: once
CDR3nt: TGTGCCAGCAGTTACTCGGGGGCACCTGGAAACACCATATATTTT
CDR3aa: CASSYSGAPGNTIYF

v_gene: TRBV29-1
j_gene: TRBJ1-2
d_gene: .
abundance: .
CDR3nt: TGCAGCGCTACCACAGACGGAACCTATGGCTACACCTTC
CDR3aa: CSATTDGTYGYTF

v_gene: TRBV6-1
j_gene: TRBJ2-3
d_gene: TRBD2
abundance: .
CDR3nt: TGTGCCAGCAGTGAATGGCCTGCGGGGGGACCTAGCACAGATACGCAGTATTTT
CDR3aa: CASSEWPAGGPSTDTQYF

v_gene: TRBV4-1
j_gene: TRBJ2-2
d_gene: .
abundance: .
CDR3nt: TGCGCCAGCAGCCCTTTTGGCGGCCTTGGAGGCGGGGAGCTGTTTTTT
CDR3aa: CASSPFGGLGGGELFF

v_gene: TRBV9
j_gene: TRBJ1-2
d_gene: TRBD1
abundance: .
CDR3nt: TGTGCCAGCAGCGAGGGTTGGTATGGGACAGGGCAAGGCTATGGCTACACCTTC
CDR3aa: CASSEGWYGTGQGYGYTF

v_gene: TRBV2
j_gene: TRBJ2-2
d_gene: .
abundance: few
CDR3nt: TGTGCCAGCCGAGCAGATACGAACACCGGGGAGCTGTTTTTT
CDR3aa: CASRADTNTGELFF

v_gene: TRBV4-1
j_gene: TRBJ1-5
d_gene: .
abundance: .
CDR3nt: TGCGCCAGCAGCCAAGATGCTCTGGTTTACAATCAGCCCCAGCATTTT
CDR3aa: CASSQDALVYNQPQHF

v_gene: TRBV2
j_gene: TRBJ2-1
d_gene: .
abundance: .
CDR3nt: TGTGCCAGCTTACAGGTTCGGGTACGGGATGAGCAGTTCTTC
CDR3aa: CASLQVRVRDEQFF

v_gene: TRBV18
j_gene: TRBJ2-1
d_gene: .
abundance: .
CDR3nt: TGTGCCAGCTCACCAGGAGGGGTTGGCTACAATGAGCAGTTCTTC
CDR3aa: CASSPGGVGYNEQFF